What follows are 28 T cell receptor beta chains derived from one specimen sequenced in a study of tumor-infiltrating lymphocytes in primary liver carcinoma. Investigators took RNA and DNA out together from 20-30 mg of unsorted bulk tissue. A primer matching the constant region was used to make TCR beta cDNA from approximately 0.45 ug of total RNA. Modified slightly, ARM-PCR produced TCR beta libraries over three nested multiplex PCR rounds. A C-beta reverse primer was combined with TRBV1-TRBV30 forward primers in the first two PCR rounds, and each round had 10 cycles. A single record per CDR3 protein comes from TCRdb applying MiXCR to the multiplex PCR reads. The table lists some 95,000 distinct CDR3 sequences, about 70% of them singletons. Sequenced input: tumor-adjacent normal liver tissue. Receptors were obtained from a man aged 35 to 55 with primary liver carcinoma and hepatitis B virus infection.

The CDR3 DNA follows: TGTGCCAGCAGCCCCGGGACGGCGCATGGTGCCCAGTACTTC. Translated, it gives CASSPGTAHGAQYF. The chain has TRBV11-3 and TRBJ2-5; possibly TRBD1 or TRBD2 for D (5 bases each). CDR1 and CDR2 from the germline V gene are SGHNT and YENEEA. The V and J ends lost 5 bases and 9 bases respectively, with 19 bases between them. The CDR3 consists of 14 residues.

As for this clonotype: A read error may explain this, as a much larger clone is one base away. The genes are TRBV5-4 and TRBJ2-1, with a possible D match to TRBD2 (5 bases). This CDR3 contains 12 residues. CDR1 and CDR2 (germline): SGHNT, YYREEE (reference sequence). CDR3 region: CTSSGGNPEQFF. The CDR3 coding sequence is TGTACCAGCAGCGGTGGGAATCCTGAGCAGTTCTTC.

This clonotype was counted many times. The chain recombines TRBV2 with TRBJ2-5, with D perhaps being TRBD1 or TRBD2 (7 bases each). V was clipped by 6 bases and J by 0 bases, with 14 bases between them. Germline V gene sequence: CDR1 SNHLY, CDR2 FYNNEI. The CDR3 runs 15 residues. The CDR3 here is CASSRGGAYQETQYF. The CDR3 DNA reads TGTGCCAGCAGCAGGGGGGGAGCGTACCAAGAGACCCAGTACTTC.

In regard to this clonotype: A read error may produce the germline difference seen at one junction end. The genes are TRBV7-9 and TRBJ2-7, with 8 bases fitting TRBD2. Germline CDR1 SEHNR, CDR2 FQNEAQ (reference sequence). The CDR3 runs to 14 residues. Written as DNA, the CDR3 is TGTGCCCGCAGCCGGATCGGGGGGGCGAACGAGCAGTACTTC. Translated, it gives CARSRIGGANEQYF.

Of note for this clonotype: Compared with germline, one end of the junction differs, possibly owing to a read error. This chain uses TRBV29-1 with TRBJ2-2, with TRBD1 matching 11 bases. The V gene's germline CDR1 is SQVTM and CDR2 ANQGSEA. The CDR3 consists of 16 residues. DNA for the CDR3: TGCAGCGCTAGGACAGGGGGCGCAAAGTGGTCACCGGGGAACTGTTTT. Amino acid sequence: CSARTGGAKWSPGNCF.

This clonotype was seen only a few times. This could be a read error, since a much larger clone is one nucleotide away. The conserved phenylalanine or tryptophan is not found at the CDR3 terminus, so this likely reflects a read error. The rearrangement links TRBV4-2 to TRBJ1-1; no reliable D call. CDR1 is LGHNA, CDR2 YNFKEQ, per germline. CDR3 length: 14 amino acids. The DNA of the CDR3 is TGTGTCAGCAGCCAAGACGGGAAGGACACTGAAGCTTTCCTT. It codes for CVSSQDGKDTEAFL.

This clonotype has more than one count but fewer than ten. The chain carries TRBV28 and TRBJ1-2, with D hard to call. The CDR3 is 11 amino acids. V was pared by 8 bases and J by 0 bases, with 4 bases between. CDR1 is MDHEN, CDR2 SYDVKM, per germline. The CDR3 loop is CASVANYGYTF. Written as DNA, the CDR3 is TGTGCCAGCGTGGCTAACTATGGCTACACCTTC.

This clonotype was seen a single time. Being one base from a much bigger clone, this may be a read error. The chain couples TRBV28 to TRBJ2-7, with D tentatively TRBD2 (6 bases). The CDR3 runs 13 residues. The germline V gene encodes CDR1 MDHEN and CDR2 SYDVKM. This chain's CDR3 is CATSLGDRRETYF. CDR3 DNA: TGTGCCACCAGTTTAGGGGATAGGAGGGAGACGTACTTC. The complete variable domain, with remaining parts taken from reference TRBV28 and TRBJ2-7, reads DVKVTQSSRYLVKRTGEKVFLECVQDMDHENMFWYRQDPGLGLRLIYFSYDVKMKEKGDIPEGYSVSREKKERFSLILESASTNQTSMYLCATSLGDRRETYFGPGTRLTVT.

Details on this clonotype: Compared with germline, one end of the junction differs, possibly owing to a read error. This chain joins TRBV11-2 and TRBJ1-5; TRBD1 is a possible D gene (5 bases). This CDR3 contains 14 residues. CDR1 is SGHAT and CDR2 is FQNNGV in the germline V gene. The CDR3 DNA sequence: TGTGCCGGCAGCTTGCGGGGGGGCAATCAGCCCCAGCATTTT. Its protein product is CAGSLRGGNQPQHF.

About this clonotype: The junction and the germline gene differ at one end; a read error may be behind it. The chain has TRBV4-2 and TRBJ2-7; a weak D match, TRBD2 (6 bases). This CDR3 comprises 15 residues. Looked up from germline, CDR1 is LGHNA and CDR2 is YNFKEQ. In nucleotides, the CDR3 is TGTACCAGCAGCCGAAACCCGGGACTTATCTATGAGCAGTACTTC. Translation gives CTSSRNPGLIYEQYF.

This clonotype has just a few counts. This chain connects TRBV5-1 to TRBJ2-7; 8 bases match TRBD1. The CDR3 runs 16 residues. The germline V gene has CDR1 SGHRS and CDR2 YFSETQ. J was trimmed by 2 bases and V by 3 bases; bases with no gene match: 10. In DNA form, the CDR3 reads TGCGCCAGCAGCTCCCCCCTCGGGACAGGACCCTACGAGCAGTACTTC. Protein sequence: CASSSPLGTGPYEQYF.

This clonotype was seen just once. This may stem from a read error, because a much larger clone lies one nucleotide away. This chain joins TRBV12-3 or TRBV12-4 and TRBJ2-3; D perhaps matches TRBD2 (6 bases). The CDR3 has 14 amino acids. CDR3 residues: CDSSPRESTDTQYF. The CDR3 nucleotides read TGTGACAGCAGTCCCCGGGAGAGCACAGATACGCAGTATTTT.

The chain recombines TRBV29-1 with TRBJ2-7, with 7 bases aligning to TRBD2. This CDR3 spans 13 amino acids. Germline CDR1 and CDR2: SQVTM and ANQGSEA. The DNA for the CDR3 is TGCTGCGCGCGACTAGCTGGAGGTCACGAGCAGTACTTC. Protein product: CCARLAGGHEQYF.

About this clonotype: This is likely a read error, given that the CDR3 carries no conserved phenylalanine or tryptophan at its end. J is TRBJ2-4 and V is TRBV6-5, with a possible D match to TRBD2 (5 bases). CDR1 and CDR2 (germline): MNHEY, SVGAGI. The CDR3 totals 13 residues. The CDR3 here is CTSSQSGSNIQYS. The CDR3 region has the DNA TGTACCAGCAGTCAATCGGGGTCGAACATTCAGTACTCC.

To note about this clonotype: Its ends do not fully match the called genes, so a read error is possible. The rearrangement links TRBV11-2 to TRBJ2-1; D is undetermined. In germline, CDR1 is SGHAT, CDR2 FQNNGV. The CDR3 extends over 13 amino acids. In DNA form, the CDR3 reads TGTGCTAGCAGTCAAACCCCTAACGGTGGGCAGTTCTTC. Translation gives CASSQTPNGGQFF.

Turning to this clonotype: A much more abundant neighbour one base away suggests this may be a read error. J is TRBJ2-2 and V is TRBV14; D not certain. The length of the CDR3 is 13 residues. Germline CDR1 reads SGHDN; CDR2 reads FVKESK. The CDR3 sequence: CVSSHSHTGELFF. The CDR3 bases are TGTGTCAGCAGCCATTCGCACACCGGGGAGCTGTTTTTT.

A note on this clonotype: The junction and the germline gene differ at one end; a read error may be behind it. DNA for the CDR3: TGCGGCGTTCGGGGGGAGCTCAATCAGCCCCAGCGTTTT. This sequence encodes CGVRGELNQPQRF. J is TRBJ1-5 and V is TRBV29-1; D is perhaps TRBD1 (5 bases). The CDR3 contains 13 residues. Germline CDR1 is SQVTM and CDR2 is ANQGSEA.

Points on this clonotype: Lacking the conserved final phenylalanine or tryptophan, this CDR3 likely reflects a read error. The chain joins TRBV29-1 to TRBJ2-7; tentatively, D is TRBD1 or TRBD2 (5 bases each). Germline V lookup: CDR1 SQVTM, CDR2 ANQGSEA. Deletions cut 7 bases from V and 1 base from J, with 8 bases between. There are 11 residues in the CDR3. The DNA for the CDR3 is TGCAGCGGCAGGGAGTCCTACGAGCAGTACATC. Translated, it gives CSGRESYEQYI.

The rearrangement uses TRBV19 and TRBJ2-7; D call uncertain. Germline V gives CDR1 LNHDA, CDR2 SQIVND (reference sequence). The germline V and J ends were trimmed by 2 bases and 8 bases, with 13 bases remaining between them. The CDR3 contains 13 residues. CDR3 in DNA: TGTGCCAGTAGTATAAACACCGGTACGAAGCAGTACTTC. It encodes CASSINTGTKQYF.

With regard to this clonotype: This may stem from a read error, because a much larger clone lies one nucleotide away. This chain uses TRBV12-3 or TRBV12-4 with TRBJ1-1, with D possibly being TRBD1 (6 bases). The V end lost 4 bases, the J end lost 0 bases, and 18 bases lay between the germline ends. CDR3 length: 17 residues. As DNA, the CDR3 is TGTGCCAGCAGTTCCCTCCTAACCAGGACAGTGAACACTGAAGCTTTCTTT. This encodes CASSSLLTRTVNTEAFF.

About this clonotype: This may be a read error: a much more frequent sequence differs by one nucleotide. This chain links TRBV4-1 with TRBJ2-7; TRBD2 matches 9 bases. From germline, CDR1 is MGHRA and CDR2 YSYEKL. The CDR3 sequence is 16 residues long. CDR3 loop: CPSSQEGGRARYEQYF. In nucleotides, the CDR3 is TGCCCCAGCAGCCAAGAGGGCGGGAGGGCCAGGTACGAGCAGTACTTC.

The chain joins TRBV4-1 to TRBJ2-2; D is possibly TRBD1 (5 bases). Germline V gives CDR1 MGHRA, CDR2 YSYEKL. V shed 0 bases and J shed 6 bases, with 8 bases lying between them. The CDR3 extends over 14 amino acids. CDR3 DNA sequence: TGCGCCAGCAGCCAAGATCCAGGGCCCGGGGAGCTGTTTTTT. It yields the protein CASSQDPGPGELFF.

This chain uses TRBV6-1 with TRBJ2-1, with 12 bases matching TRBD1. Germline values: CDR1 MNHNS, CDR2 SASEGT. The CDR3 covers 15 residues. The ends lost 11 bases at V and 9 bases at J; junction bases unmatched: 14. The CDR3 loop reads CAGRPRDRGLVEQFF. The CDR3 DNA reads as TGTGCCGGTAGACCTCGGGACAGGGGGCTCGTTGAGCAGTTCTTC.

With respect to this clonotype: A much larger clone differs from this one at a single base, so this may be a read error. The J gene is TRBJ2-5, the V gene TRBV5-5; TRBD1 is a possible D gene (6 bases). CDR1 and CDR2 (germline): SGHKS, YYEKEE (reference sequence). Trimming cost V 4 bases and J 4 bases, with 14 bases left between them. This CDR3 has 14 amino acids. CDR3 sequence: CASSPSGVGETQYF. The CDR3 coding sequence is TGTGCCAGCAGCCCATCAGGGGTAGGAGAGACCCAGTACTTC.

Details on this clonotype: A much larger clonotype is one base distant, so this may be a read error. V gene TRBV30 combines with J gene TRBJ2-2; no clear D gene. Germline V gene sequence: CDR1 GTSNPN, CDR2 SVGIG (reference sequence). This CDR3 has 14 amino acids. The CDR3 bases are TGTACCTGGAAAAGGACGGCGAACACCGGGGAGCTGTTTTTT. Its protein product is CTWKRTANTGELFF. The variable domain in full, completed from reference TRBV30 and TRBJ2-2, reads SQTIHQWPATLVQPVGSPLSLECTVEGTSNPNLYWYRQAAGRGLQLLFYSVGIGQISSEVPQNLSASRPQDRQFILSSKKLLLSDSGFYLCTWKRTANTGELFFGEGSRLTVL.

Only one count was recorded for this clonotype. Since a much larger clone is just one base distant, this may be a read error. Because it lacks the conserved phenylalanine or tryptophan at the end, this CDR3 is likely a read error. CDR3 coding DNA: TGTGCCAGCAGCTCTCGTCCGGACTCCTACAATGAGCAGTTCTCC. Translation gives CASSSRPDSYNEQFS. The chain is built from TRBV5-6 and TRBJ2-1, with unresolved D. Between the trimmed V and J ends, which lost 3 bases and 0 bases, there was a span of 10 bases. The germline V gene has CDR1 SGHDT and CDR2 YYEEEE. CDR3 length equals 15 residues.

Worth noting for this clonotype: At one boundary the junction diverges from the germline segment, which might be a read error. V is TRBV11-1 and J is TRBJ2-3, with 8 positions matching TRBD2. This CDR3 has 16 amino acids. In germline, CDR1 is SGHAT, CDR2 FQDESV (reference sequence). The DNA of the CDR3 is TGTGCCAGCAGCCTAGGGACTAGTACACAAACAGATGCGCAGTATTTT. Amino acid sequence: CASSLGTSTQTDAQYF.

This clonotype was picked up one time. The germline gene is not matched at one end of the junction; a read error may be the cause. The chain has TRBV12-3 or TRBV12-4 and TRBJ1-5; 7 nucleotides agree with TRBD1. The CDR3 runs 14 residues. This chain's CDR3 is CASSLDRSDQPRHF. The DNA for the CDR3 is TGTGCCAGTAGTTTGGACAGGAGCGATCAGCCCCGGCATTTT.